This T cell receptor (beta chain) was recorded in a study of low-dose radiotherapy and immunotherapy resistance in tumors. Study-level information: Per fraction, Cohort 2 was given 1 Gy every two weeks, accumulating a total of 13 Gy over 26 weeks. Patients were on oral aspirin 300 mg taken daily for four cycles from cycle 1 day 1.

The CDR3 spans 13 residues. V lost 9 bases and J 0 bases, leaving 11 bases between the germline ends. On this clonotype itself: A much more abundant neighbour one base away suggests this may be a read error. Without the conserved terminal phenylalanine or tryptophan, this CDR3 likely stems from a read error.

Time point of the sample: before trial treatment. Treatment combined nivolumab, ipilimumab, aspirin, low-dose cyclophosphamide and low-dose radiotherapy in a dose-escalation trial. First-strand cDNA relied on TRAV- and TRBV-specific primers spanning alpha and beta chains. Amplification of TCRs used a constant-region primer and V-primer adapter for about 20 PCR cycles. TCRdb called the reads again in MiXCR, with one record for every CDR3 protein. The sample contains tens of thousands of distinct CDR3 sequences, around 17% of which appear only once. The chain carries TRBV12-3 or TRBV12-4 and TRBJ2-5, with D perhaps matching TRBD1 or TRBD2 (5 bases each). Source: PBMCs, taken before treatment. The receptor comes from a male donor with prostate cancer. CDR3 sequence (DNA): TGTGCCAGAGTCGGGGCGGACCAAGAGACCCAGTACTTG. This gives the protein CARVGADQETQYL.